What follows are 32 T cell receptor beta chains derived from one specimen sequenced in a study of blood T cell repertoires in COVID-19. Sequenced by immunoSEQ multiplex PCR; TCRdb stores in-frame clones only, minus some. The sample shows about 330,000 clones, more than 75% of them seen only once. The source material was PBMCs or T cells enriched from blood (not recorded which). The receptor source for this set is a woman aged 25 to 39 who had recovered from COVID-19.

The gene calls are TRBV3-1 (or the pseudogene TRBV3-2) and TRBJ2-5, with D maybe TRBD1 (5 bases). The germline CDR1 and CDR2 sequences are LGHDT and YNNKEL (reference sequence). The CDR3 sequence is 13 residues long. V lost 5 bases and J 7 bases, leaving 14 bases between the germline ends. DNA of the CDR3: TGTGCCAGCAGCTCGGACAAGCCTCGGACCCAGTACTTC. Translation gives CASSSDKPRTQYF.

The CDR3 DNA is TGTGCCAGCGCCCAGACAGGGGCTGATAATTCACCCCTCCACTTT. Protein sequence: CASAQTGADNSPLHF. The V and J genes are TRBV18 and TRBJ1-6, with 8 positions matching TRBD1. Germline V gene sequence: CDR1 KGHSH, CDR2 LQKENI. V gave up 8 bases and J gave up 5 bases; unmatched junction bases: 8. The CDR3 is made up of 15 amino acids.

This rearrangement joins TRBV7-2 to TRBJ1-3; no clear D. CDR1 and CDR2 from the germline V gene are SGHTA and FQGNSA. The CDR3 sequence is 15 residues long. With 5 bases removed from V and 7 bases from J, the gap between germline ends came to 18 bases. CDR3 nucleotides: TGTGCCAGCAGCCAGACAAGCTCGAACCGGAACACCATATATTTT. It codes for CASSQTSSNRNTIYF.

The CDR3 nucleotides read TGTGCCAGCAGCTCTTCAGGGATCCCTGGCTACACCTTC. This translates into CASSSSGIPGYTF. The chain has TRBV5-5 and TRBJ1-2; TRBD1 might be the D (5 bases). Germline-derived CDR1 and CDR2 are SGHKS and YYEKEE (reference sequence). The CDR3 length is 13 residues. The V and J ends lost 3 bases and 7 bases respectively, with 13 bases between them.

The rearrangement uses TRBV6-1 and TRBJ2-7; D ambiguous. Germline CDR1 is MNHNS and CDR2 is SASEGT. Trimming took off 1 base at V and 3 bases at J, with 10 bases between the two ends. The CDR3 sequence is 14 residues long. CDR3 sequence (DNA): TGTGCCAGCAGTGAAGTGGCCAGGCTCTACGAGCAGTACTTC. It codes for CASSEVARLYEQYF.

This rearrangement joins TRBV7-2 to TRBJ2-3; TRBD2 matches at 14 bases. This CDR3 contains 16 residues. CDR1 and CDR2 from the germline V gene are SGHTA and FQGNSA. Trimming at V came to 3 bases and at J to 1 base, leaving 0 bases not matched to a gene. The CDR3 loop reads CASSLGLAGGTDTQYF. DNA of the CDR3: TGTGCCAGCAGCTTGGGACTAGCGGGGGGCACAGATACGCAGTATTTT.

The chain joins TRBV29-1 to TRBJ2-3; 15 positions match TRBD2. V was pared by 4 bases and J by 1 base, with 6 bases of the junction left unmatched. The CDR3 contains 17 residues. From germline, CDR1 is SQVTM and CDR2 ANQGSEA. This CDR3 is CSVVGTSGGHGTDTQYF. DNA for the CDR3: TGCAGCGTTGTGGGGACTAGCGGGGGGCACGGCACAGATACGCAGTATTTT.

The J gene is TRBJ1-4, the V gene TRBV5-1, with 10 bases fitting TRBD1. This CDR3 is built from 15 residues. Looked up from germline, CDR1 is SGHRS and CDR2 is YFSETQ. Trimming at V came to 4 bases and at J to 7 bases, leaving 7 bases not matched to a gene. In DNA form, the CDR3 reads TGCGCCAGCAGCCGGGAGACAGGGGGCGGTGAAAAACTGTTTTTT. Its translation: CASSRETGGGEKLFF.

The V gene is TRBV7-2, the J gene TRBJ1-2, with 8 positions matching TRBD1. Trimming took 4 bases from V and 4 from J; bases not matched to a gene: 8. The CDR3 totals 15 residues. Germline V gives CDR1 SGHTA, CDR2 FQGNSA. The CDR3 DNA sequence: TGTGCCAGCAGCTACCCCAGGGGGCAAGGCTATGGCTACACCTTC. It translates to CASSYPRGQGYGYTF.

V and J are TRBV30 and TRBJ2-3; 9 nucleotides match TRBD2. The CDR3 contains 15 residues. CDR1 is GTSNPN and CDR2 is SVGIG in the germline V gene (reference sequence). With 2 bases clipped from V and 1 base from J, the junction kept 4 bases outside the gene matches. In DNA, the CDR3 is TGTGCCTGGAGTCGCGGGGGGGGAGGCACAGATACGCAGTATTTT. Translated, it gives CAWSRGGGGTDTQYF.

The rearrangement joins TRBV28 to TRBJ1-4; perhaps TRBD1 as D (6 bases). The V and J ends lost 5 bases and 11 bases respectively, with 12 bases between them. Germline V gene sequence: CDR1 MDHEN, CDR2 SYDVKM. The length of the CDR3 is 12 residues. Here the CDR3 DNA reads TGTGCCAGCAGTCTGATACAGGGCAAACTGTTTTTT. Translated: CASSLIQGKLFF. The variable domain in full, with the rest retrieved from reference TRBV28 and TRBJ1-4, is DVKVTQSSRYLVKRTGEKVFLECVQDMDHENMFWYRQDPGLGLRLIYFSYDVKMKEKGDIPEGYSVSREKKERFSLILESASTNQTSMYLCASSLIQGKLFFGSGTQLSVL.

The chain is built from TRBV6-2 or TRBV6-3 and TRBJ2-3; 11 bases fit TRBD1. The CDR3 sequence is 19 residues long. J lost 6 bases, V lost 0 bases, and 14 bases had no gene match. Germline-derived CDR1 and CDR2 are MNHEY and SVGEGT. The CDR3: CASSYSGRSGTGGSDTQYF. The CDR3 DNA reads TGTGCCAGCAGTTACTCTGGTCGATCGGGGACAGGGGGATCGGATACGCAGTATTTT.

V is TRBV5-4 and J is TRBJ1-2; TRBD1 agrees at 10 bases. V shed 2 bases, J shed 5 bases, and the junction held 6 bases outside the gene matches. Germline CDR1 reads SGHNT; CDR2 reads YYREEE (reference sequence). The CDR3 extends over 15 amino acids. CDR3 nucleotide sequence: TGTGCCAGCAGCTTCGGACAGGGGGTCGGGTATGGCTACACCTTC. Its translation: CASSFGQGVGYGYTF.

This clone was recorded once. V is TRBV29-1 and J is TRBJ1-3; tentative D call: TRBD1 (6 bases). Germline V gene sequence: CDR1 SQVTM, CDR2 ANQGSEA. Trimming removed 6 bases at V and 0 bases at J, with 12 bases between. The length of the CDR3 is 14 residues. The CDR3 DNA sequence: TGCAGCGTCGGACAGTCGAGCTCTGGAAACACCATATATTTT. It encodes CSVGQSSSGNTIYF.

The rearrangement links TRBV24-1 to TRBJ2-3; 15 bases fit TRBD2. The CDR3 has 17 amino acids. J lost 4 bases, V lost 3 bases, and 4 bases had no gene match. Germline assignment: CDR1 KGHDR and CDR2 SFDVKD. The CDR3 nucleotides are TGTGCCACCAGTGATCAACGGACTAGCGGGGGGGCAGATACGCAGTATTTT. Translation gives CATSDQRTSGGADTQYF.

The rearrangement joins TRBV12-3 or TRBV12-4 to TRBJ1-5; tentatively, D is TRBD1 (5 bases). This CDR3 spans 13 amino acids. V dropped 5 bases and J dropped 3 bases, with 8 bases sitting between them. CDR3 nucleotides: TGTGCCAGCAGTCTCAGGGTCAATCAGCCCCAGCATTTT. This sequence encodes CASSLRVNQPQHF.

The chain carries TRBV20-1 and TRBJ1-1; maybe TRBD1 (6 bases). V lost 6 bases and J 6 bases, leaving 11 bases between the germline ends. Germline values: CDR1 DFQATT, CDR2 SNEGSKA (reference sequence). The CDR3 length is 11 residues. For the CDR3, the DNA is TGCAGTGCCAATAACAGGGCTGAAGCTTTCTTT. The encoded protein is CSANNRAEAFF.

This clone has just one count. The V call is TRBV5-1, the J call TRBJ2-5; 8 bases agree with TRBD1. Trimming at V came to 4 bases and at J to 1 base, leaving 6 bases not matched to a gene. The CDR3 spans 15 residues. Germline lookup yields CDR1 SGHRS and CDR2 YFSETQ. This CDR3 is CASSLTGEVQETQYF. The CDR3 DNA is TGCGCCAGCAGCCTGACAGGGGAGGTCCAAGAGACCCAGTACTTC.

V is TRBV24-1 and J is TRBJ2-7; TRBD1 agrees at 10 bases. V lost 3 bases, J lost 1 base, and 8 bases stayed unmatched. The germline gives CDR1 KGHDR, CDR2 SFDVKD. The CDR3 spans 17 residues. The CDR3 nucleotides are TGTGCCACCAGTGATGGACAGGGGGGGCCCTCGTCCTACGAGCAGTACTTC. It is translated as CATSDGQGGPSSYEQYF.

The J gene is TRBJ1-5, the V gene TRBV4-1, with 9 bases identical to TRBD1. In germline, CDR1 is MGHRA, CDR2 YSYEKL. This CDR3 has 16 amino acids. The trim removed 1 base at V and 4 bases at J, leaving 5 bases unmatched. CDR3 DNA: TGCGCCAGCAGCCAAGTTACCGGACAGGGGAATCAGCCCCAGCATTTT. Protein: CASSQVTGQGNQPQHF.

The genes are TRBV5-6 and TRBJ2-3; tentatively, D is TRBD1 (6 bases). The V end lost 3 bases, the J end lost 4 bases, and 12 bases lay between the germline ends. The germline gives CDR1 SGHDT, CDR2 YYEEEE. The CDR3 totals 14 residues. The CDR3 region is CASSSGQSSDTQYF. The CDR3 DNA reads as TGTGCCAGCAGCTCCGGACAGAGTTCAGATACGCAGTATTTT.

The chain employs TRBV6-6 and TRBJ1-5, with TRBD1 matching 9 bases. From germline, CDR1 is MNHNY and CDR2 SVGAGI (reference sequence). This CDR3 has 14 amino acids. The V segment lost 5 bases and the J segment 4 bases; nucleotides outside the gene matches: 3. Here the CDR3 DNA reads TGTGCCAGCAGTGAGGGGACAGGGAATCAGCCCCAGCATTTT. Its translation: CASSEGTGNQPQHF.

The gene calls are TRBV24-1 and TRBJ2-2, with D perhaps matching TRBD1 (6 bases). The CDR3 loop spans 15 amino acids. Germline CDR1 reads KGHDR; CDR2 reads SFDVKD. V lost 9 bases, J lost 3 bases, and 16 bases lay in between. CDR3 nucleotides: TGTGCCACCCCTAAGGCACAGGGCGACACCGGGGAGCTGTTTTTT. It encodes CATPKAQGDTGELFF.

The chain recombines TRBV7-9 with TRBJ2-5, with 9 nucleotides matching TRBD1. CDR1 and CDR2 from the germline V gene are SEHNR and FQNEAQ (reference sequence). With V trimmed by 5 bases and J by 2 bases, 9 bases remained unmatched. This CDR3 is built from 16 residues. CDR3 coding DNA: TGTGCCAGCAGCCAAGGCGTGACAGGGGGTCAAGAGACCCAGTACTTC. It yields the protein CASSQGVTGGQETQYF. Full variable domain (outside the CDR3, taken from reference TRBV7-9 and TRBJ2-5): DTGVSQNPRHKITKRGQNVTFRCDPISEHNRLYWYRQTLGQGPEFLTYFQNEAQLEKSRLLSDRFSAERPKGSFSTLEIQRTEQGDSAMYLCASSQGVTGGQETQYFGPGTRLLVL.

The chain carries TRBV19 and TRBJ1-2; weak D call: TRBD1 (6 bases). V lost 4 bases, J lost 0 bases, and 12 bases lay in between. CDR1 and CDR2 (germline): LNHDA, SQIVND (reference sequence). The CDR3 consists of 15 residues. CDR3 nucleotides: TGTGCCAGTAGTAGCCACGGACAGACTAACTATGGCTACACCTTC. Its protein is CASSSHGQTNYGYTF.

The J gene is TRBJ1-1, the V gene TRBV5-6; tentatively, D is TRBD1 (6 bases). Germline V CDR1 and CDR2: SGHDT, YYEEEE. Trimming took off 7 bases at V and 0 bases at J, with 13 bases between the two ends. This CDR3 has 14 residues. This CDR3 is CASYQQGLNTEAFF. The DNA for the CDR3 is TGTGCCAGCTACCAACAGGGACTGAACACTGAAGCTTTCTTT.

The rearrangement links TRBV5-1 to TRBJ2-1, with 7 bases that match TRBD1. J lost 7 bases, V lost 5 bases, and 6 bases had no gene match. The germline V gene encodes CDR1 SGHRS and CDR2 YFSETQ. The CDR3 is 13 residues long. The CDR3 nucleotides read TGCGCCAGCAGGGGGACAGAGAGGAATGAGCAGTTCTTC. Amino acid sequence: CASRGTERNEQFF.

The chain carries TRBV7-2 and TRBJ2-6; maybe TRBD1 (5 bases). Trimming removed 4 bases from V and 4 bases from J, with 17 bases in between. Germline V lookup: CDR1 SGHTA, CDR2 FQGNSA. The CDR3 extends over 17 amino acids. The CDR3 coding sequence is TGTGCCAGCAGCTCAGATGAATTCAGGGCCGGGGCCAACGTCCTGACTTTC. It yields the protein CASSSDEFRAGANVLTF.

Worth noting for this clone: Other DNA sequences in this sample translate to the same CDR3. The V call is TRBV19, the J call TRBJ2-1; D is uncertain. This CDR3 contains 15 residues. The germline V and J ends were trimmed by 7 bases and 1 base, with 14 bases remaining between them. Looked up from germline, CDR1 is LNHDA and CDR2 is SQIVND (reference sequence). CDR3 DNA sequence: TGTGCCAGTAAGCAAGATCGCTCATCCTACAATGAGCAGTTCTTC. Residues: CASKQDRSSYNEQFF.

This clone was detected once. This sequence joins TRBV19 and TRBJ1-5, with a tentative D call TRBD1 (5 bases). V shed 1 base and J shed 2 bases, with 9 bases lying between them. Per germline, CDR1 LNHDA and CDR2 SQIVND (reference sequence). The CDR3 has 15 amino acids. The CDR3 nucleotides read TGTGCCAGTAGTATAGGCAGGGTGGGCAATCAGCCCCAGCATTTT. This encodes CASSIGRVGNQPQHF.

This clone has a single count. This rearrangement joins TRBV28 to TRBJ1-2; D is uncertain. The CDR3 sequence is 13 residues long. V was trimmed by 5 bases and J by 4 bases, leaving 11 bases between them. Germline values: CDR1 MDHEN, CDR2 SYDVKM. The CDR3 loop is CASSPIGVYGYTF. CDR3 DNA sequence: TGTGCCAGCAGTCCGATCGGGGTCTATGGCTACACCTTC.

The genes are TRBV19 and TRBJ1-6, with 7 bases fitting TRBD1. Germline V gene lookup returns CDR1 LNHDA and CDR2 SQIVND (reference sequence). The V and J ends lost 4 bases and 7 bases, in that order; junction bases with no gene match: 4. The CDR3 has 14 residues. The CDR3 sequence is CASSSGTDNSPLHF. The CDR3 bases are TGTGCCAGTAGTAGCGGGACAGACAATTCACCCCTCCACTTT.